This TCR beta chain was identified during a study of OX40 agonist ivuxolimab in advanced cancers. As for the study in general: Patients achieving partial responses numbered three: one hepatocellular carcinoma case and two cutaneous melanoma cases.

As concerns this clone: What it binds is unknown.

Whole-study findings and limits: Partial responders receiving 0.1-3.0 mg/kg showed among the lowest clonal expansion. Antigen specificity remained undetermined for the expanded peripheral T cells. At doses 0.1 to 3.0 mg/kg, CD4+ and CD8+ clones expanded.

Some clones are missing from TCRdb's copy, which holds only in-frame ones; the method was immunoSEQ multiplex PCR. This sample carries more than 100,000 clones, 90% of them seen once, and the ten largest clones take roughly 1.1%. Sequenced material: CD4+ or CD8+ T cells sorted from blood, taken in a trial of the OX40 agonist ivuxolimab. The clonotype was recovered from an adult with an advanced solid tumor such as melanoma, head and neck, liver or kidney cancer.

The CDR3 nucleotides are TGCGCCAGCAGCTCGCTACAGGGGAACACTGAAGCTTTCTTT. Translating it yields CASSSLQGNTEAFF. The chain couples TRBV5-1 to TRBJ1-1, with D tentatively TRBD1 (6 bases). The CDR3 loop spans 14 amino acids. Trimming stripped 3 bases from V and 1 base from J, with 10 bases between. The germline V gene encodes CDR1 SGHRS and CDR2 YFSETQ.